The 12 T cell receptor beta chains reported below all come from one sample, sequenced in a study of blood T cell repertoires in COVID-19 (TCRdb year 2020). Libraries came from the immunoSEQ multiplex PCR assay. Drawn from immuneACCESS, this table holds only the in-frame rearrangements with V and J called that TCRdb kept. Clones are partly lost; checked studies trace under half to an unresolved V gene and leave the rest unexplained. In this sample the table shows under 300,000 clones, 84% of which occur a single time. The top ten hold approximately 1.5% of the sample. The sample was peripheral blood. The receptors were gathered from a middle-aged woman who had recovered from COVID-19.

This clone was seen only a few times. This rearrangement joins TRBV6-5 to TRBJ1-6, with 9 bases identical to TRBD1. V shed 6 bases and J 5 bases; nucleotides not matched to a gene: 5. Germline-derived CDR1 and CDR2 are MNHEY and SVGAGI. The CDR3 loop spans 15 amino acids. CDR3 in DNA: TGTGCCAGCAGGGCGAGGACAGGGGATAATTCACCCCTCCACTTT. Its translation is CASRARTGDNSPLHF.

This clone turned up a few times. J is TRBJ1-4 and V is TRBV2, with D unresolved. V lost 1 base and J lost 10, with 16 bases in between. Germline-derived CDR1 and CDR2 are SNHLY and FYNNEI. The CDR3 has 15 residues. The CDR3 sequence: CASSEGRRSSGKLFF. As DNA, the CDR3 is TGTGCCAGCAGTGAAGGTCGGAGAAGCTCTGGAAAACTGTTTTTT.

The CDR3: CASSHSGEGRETQYF. The CDR3 nucleotides are TGTGCCAGCAGCCACAGTGGGGAGGGCAGAGAGACCCAGTACTTC. The V call is TRBV3-1 (or the pseudogene TRBV3-2), the J call TRBJ2-5; 7 bases match TRBD2. Germline loops: CDR1 LGHDT, CDR2 YNNKEL (reference sequence). V dropped 3 bases and J dropped 4; count of bases not matched to a gene: 8. CDR3 length: 15 amino acids.

The gene calls are TRBV7-9 and TRBJ2-5; the D gene is possibly TRBD1 (6 bases). Per the germline V gene, CDR1 is SEHNR and CDR2 is FQNEAQ (reference sequence). The V gene lost 2 bases and the J gene lost 7 bases, with 8 bases spanning the gap. The CDR3 length is 12 residues. The CDR3 protein is CASSLLGATQYF. The CDR3 bases are TGTGCCAGCAGCTTATTGGGGGCGACCCAGTACTTC.

In this sample, this clone turned up once. The chain employs TRBV6-1 and TRBJ2-6; 8 bases agree with TRBD1. This CDR3 has 18 amino acids. V lost 4 bases and J lost 4; bases outside the gene matches: 12. Germline V lookup: CDR1 MNHNS, CDR2 SASEGT. The CDR3 DNA reads as TGTGCCAGCAGTGCCCCGGGACAGGCTGGAGCCGGGGCCAACGTCCTGACTTTC. It is translated as CASSAPGQAGAGANVLTF.

This clone was observed many times. V gene TRBV11-3 combines with J gene TRBJ2-7; TRBD2 aligns across 13 bases. Germline V gene data show CDR1 as SGHNT and CDR2 as YENEEA. The length of the CDR3 is 14 residues. J gave up 4 bases and V 5 bases, and 2 bases lay outside the gene matches. The CDR3 reads CASSRTSGSYEQYF. In DNA form, the CDR3 reads TGTGCCAGCAGCAGGACTAGCGGGAGTTACGAGCAGTACTTC.

The chain uses TRBV7-2 and TRBJ1-2; 7 bases are shared with TRBD1. This CDR3 is built from 13 residues. The germline CDR1 and CDR2 sequences are SGHTA and FQGNSA. J lost 6 bases, V lost 4 bases, and 5 bases had no gene match. In DNA form, the CDR3 reads TGTGCCAGCAGCTCGGACAGGCGCCATGGCTACACCTTC. Amino acid sequence: CASSSDRRHGYTF.

J is TRBJ1-1 and V is TRBV10-1; possible D gene TRBD1, 5 bases. V lost 2 bases and J 0 bases, leaving 7 bases between the germline ends. Germline CDR1 reads WNHNN; CDR2 reads SYGVQD (reference sequence). This CDR3 is built from 14 residues. CDR3 loop: CASSETTVNTEAFF. The CDR3 DNA reads TGCGCCAGCAGTGAGACGACAGTGAACACTGAAGCTTTCTTT.

This rearrangement joins TRBV7-2 to TRBJ2-6; D gene unclear. Per the germline V gene, CDR1 is SGHTA and CDR2 is FQGNSA. The CDR3 totals 14 residues. V lost 6 bases, J lost 4 bases, and 10 bases lay in between. In DNA form, the CDR3 reads TGTGCCAGCAGTTTAATGTTAGGGGCCAACGTCCTGACTTTC. Its translation is CASSLMLGANVLTF.

This rearrangement joins TRBV27 to TRBJ2-1, with a weak D call TRBD1 (5 bases). Trimming took off 7 bases at V and 2 bases at J, with 9 bases between the two ends. The germline V gene encodes CDR1 MNHEY and CDR2 SMNVEV (reference sequence). CDR3 length equals 13 residues. This chain's CDR3 is CASKAGTYNEQFF. CDR3 nucleotide sequence: TGTGCCAGCAAGGCAGGGACCTACAATGAGCAGTTCTTC.

J is TRBJ1-6 and V is TRBV3-1 (or the pseudogene TRBV3-2); D is unresolved. The CDR3 consists of 13 residues. V lost 4 bases and J lost 8, with 9 bases in between. Germline lookup yields CDR1 LGHDT and CDR2 YNNKEL (reference sequence). Here the CDR3 DNA reads TGTGCCAGCAGCCCGAATGAGGATTCACCCCTCCACTTT. Translated: CASSPNEDSPLHF.

The V gene is TRBV7-5, the J gene TRBJ2-6; the table assigns TRBD1, which was not confirmed against the DNA. TRBV7-5 is termed a pseudogene. The CDR3 contains 19 residues. CDR3 sequence (DNA): TGTGCCAGAAGCGGAAGGGGCAGGGGCCCTTTGCCTGGGGCCAACGTCCTGACTTTC. It translates to CARSGRGRGPLPGANVLTF.